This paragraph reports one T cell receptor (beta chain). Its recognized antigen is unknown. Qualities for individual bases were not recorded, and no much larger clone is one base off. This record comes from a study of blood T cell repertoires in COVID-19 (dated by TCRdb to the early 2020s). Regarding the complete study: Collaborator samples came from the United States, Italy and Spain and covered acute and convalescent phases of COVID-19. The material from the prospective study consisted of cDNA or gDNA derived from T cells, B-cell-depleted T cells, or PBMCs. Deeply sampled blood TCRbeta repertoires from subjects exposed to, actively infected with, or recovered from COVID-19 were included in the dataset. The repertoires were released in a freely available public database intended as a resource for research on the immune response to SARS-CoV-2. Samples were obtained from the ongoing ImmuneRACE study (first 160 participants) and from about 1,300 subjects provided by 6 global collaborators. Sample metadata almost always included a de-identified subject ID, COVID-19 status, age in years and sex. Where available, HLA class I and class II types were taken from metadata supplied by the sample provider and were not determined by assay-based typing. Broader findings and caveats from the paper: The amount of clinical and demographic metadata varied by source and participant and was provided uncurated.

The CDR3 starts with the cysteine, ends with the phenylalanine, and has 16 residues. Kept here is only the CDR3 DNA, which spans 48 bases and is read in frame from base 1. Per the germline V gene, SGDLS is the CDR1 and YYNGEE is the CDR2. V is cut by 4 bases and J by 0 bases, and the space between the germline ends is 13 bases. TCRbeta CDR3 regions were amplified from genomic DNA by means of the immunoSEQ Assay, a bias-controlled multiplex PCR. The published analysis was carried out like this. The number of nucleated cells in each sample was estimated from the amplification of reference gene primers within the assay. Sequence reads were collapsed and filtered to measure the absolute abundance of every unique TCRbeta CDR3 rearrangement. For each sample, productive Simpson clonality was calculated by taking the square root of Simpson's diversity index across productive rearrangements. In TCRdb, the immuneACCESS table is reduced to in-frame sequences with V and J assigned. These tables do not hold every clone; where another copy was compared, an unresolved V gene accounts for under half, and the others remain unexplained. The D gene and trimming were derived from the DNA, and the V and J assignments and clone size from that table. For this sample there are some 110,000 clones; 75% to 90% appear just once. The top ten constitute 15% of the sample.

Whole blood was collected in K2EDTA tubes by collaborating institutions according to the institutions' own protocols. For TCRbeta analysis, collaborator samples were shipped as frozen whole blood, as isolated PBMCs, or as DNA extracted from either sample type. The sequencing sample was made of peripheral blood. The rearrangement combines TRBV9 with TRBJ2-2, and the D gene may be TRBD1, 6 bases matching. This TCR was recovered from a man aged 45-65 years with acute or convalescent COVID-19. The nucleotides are TGTGCCAGCAGCCCCCGGGACAAGTCGAACACCGGGGAGCTGTTTTTT. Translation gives CASSPRDKSNTGELFF.